The 24 T cell receptor beta chains in this list originate from one sample, sequenced in a study of CD8 T cells in Susac syndrome. The authors reverse transcribed roughly 0.5 to 1 ug RNA with random hexamers. TCRdb redid the calling of the immunoSEQ multiplex PCR reads with MiXCR, one entry per CDR3 protein. The table records 75,000 to 95,000 distinct CDR3 sequences, approximately 96% of them present only once. Sequencing was performed on CD8+ T cells from PBMCs. These receptors all stem from a human donor with Susac syndrome.

The J gene is TRBJ2-5, the V gene TRBV27; TRBD1 matches 7 bases. The CDR3 sequence is 14 residues long. With 3 bases clipped from V and 0 bases from J, the junction kept 1 base outside the gene matches. CDR1 and CDR2 from the germline V gene are MNHEY and SMNVEV (reference sequence). The CDR3 loop reads CASSLGQYQETQYF. The DNA for the CDR3 is TGTGCCAGCAGTTTGGGACAGTACCAAGAGACCCAGTACTTC.

This sequence joins TRBV27 and TRBJ2-6; D not resolved. V lost 6 bases and J 2 bases, leaving 14 bases between the germline ends. CDR1 is MNHEY, CDR2 SMNVEV, per germline (reference sequence). The CDR3 spans 16 residues. CDR3 protein: CASSLIDSPGANVLTF. As DNA, the CDR3 is TGTGCCAGCAGCCTTATAGACTCCCCTGGGGCCAACGTCCTGACTTTC.

The chain employs TRBV20-1 and TRBJ2-7; the match to TRBD1 covers 8 bases. V lost 3 bases to trimming and J lost 2 bases; unmatched junction nucleotides: 6. In germline, CDR1 is DFQATT, CDR2 SNEGSKA (reference sequence). This CDR3 is 14 amino acids long. The CDR3 is CSARAAGGPYEQYF. The CDR3 DNA sequence: TGCAGTGCTAGGGCAGCAGGGGGCCCCTACGAGCAGTACTTC.

The chain couples TRBV5-1 to TRBJ2-5; TRBD2 aligns across 9 bases. This CDR3 region has 15 residues. After removal of 4 bases from V and 5 bases from J, the junction contained 9 bases not matched to a gene. Germline V CDR1 and CDR2: SGHRS, YFSETQ. CDR3 sequence: CASSPGTSSGETQYF. The CDR3 bases are TGCGCCAGCAGCCCCGGGACTAGCTCGGGGGAGACCCAGTACTTC.

The chain has TRBV29-1 and TRBJ1-2, with unresolved D. Germline V gene sequence: CDR1 SQVTM, CDR2 ANQGSEA. CDR3 length: 12 amino acids. Trimming stripped 2 bases from V and 3 bases from J, with 7 bases between. In DNA form, the CDR3 reads TGCAGCGTTGAAAGCAGGTACTATGGCTACACCTTC. Residues: CSVESRYYGYTF. Drawing the rest from reference TRBV29-1 and TRBJ1-2, the complete variable domain is SAVISQKPSRDICQRGTSLTIQCQVDSQVTMMFWYRQQPGQSLTLIATANQGSEATYESGFVIDKFPISRPNLTFSTLTVSNMSPEDSSIYLCSVESRYYGYTFGSGTRLTVV.

This chain connects TRBV15 to TRBJ2-5, with 11 bases that match TRBD2. Germline trimming cut 1 base from V and 1 base from J; bases unmatched to any gene: 8. Germline lookup yields CDR1 LNHNV and CDR2 YYDKDF (reference sequence). This CDR3 is built from 18 residues. The CDR3 DNA is TGTGCCACCAGCAGAGGAATAGGGACTAGCGGCCTCCAAGAGACCCAGTACTTC. Protein product: CATSRGIGTSGLQETQYF.

The V and J genes are TRBV30 and TRBJ1-1; D ambiguous. Trimming left V 4 bases short and J 1 base short, with 13 bases between. The CDR3 covers 14 residues. Per germline, CDR1 GTSNPN and CDR2 SVGIG (reference sequence). The DNA for the CDR3 is TGTGCCTGGAAGTTTGGCCCGGGGAACACTGAAGCTTTCTTT. Its protein is CAWKFGPGNTEAFF.

This clonotype was seen a single time. The chain is built from TRBV27 and TRBJ1-5; D not certain. The ends were cut back, 4 bases at V and 2 bases at J, with 18 bases in the middle. This CDR3 is 17 amino acids long. CDR1 MNHEY and CDR2 SMNVEV come from the germline V gene (reference sequence). CDR3 in amino acids: CASSSMGRADGNQPQHF. The CDR3 region has the DNA TGTGCCAGCAGTTCCATGGGGAGGGCGGATGGCAATCAGCCCCAGCATTTT.

In DNA, the CDR3 is TGTGCCAGCAGTTTAAGCCCCGGGGGCTCCAATGAGCAGTTCTTC. Residues: CASSLSPGGSNEQFF. The rearrangement links TRBV12-3 or TRBV12-4 to TRBJ2-1; D is perhaps TRBD1 or TRBD2 (6 bases each). V was clipped by 2 bases and J by 6 bases, with 14 bases between them. The CDR3 has 15 residues.

V usage is TRBV5-1 and J usage is TRBJ1-2; TRBD1 matches at 7 bases. With V trimmed by 0 bases and J by 0 bases, 8 bases remained unmatched. This CDR3 has 17 amino acids. Germline V gives CDR1 SGHRS, CDR2 YFSETQ. In DNA, the CDR3 is TGCGCCAGCAGCTTGGCCGGGACAGTATCTGCTAACTATGGCTACACCTTC. Residues: CASSLAGTVSANYGYTF. The whole variable domain, remainder taken from reference TRBV5-1 and TRBJ1-2, is KAGVTQTPRYLIKTRGQQVTLSCSPISGHRSVSWYQQTPGQGLQFLFEYFSETQRNKGNFPGRFSGRQFSNSRSEMNVSTLELGDSALYLCASSLAGTVSANYGYTFGSGTRLTVV.

V is TRBV20-1 and J is TRBJ1-4; possibly TRBD1 for D (6 bases). Trimming left V 0 bases short and J 8 bases short, with 13 bases between. CDR1 and CDR2 (germline): DFQATT, SNEGSKA (reference sequence). The CDR3 spans 14 residues. The CDR3 loop reads CSAREGNREEKLFF. As DNA, the CDR3 is TGCAGTGCTAGAGAGGGCAACAGGGAAGAAAAACTGTTTTTT.

The chain carries TRBV20-1 and TRBJ1-5; D is uncertain. V dropped 3 bases and J dropped 2 bases, with 20 bases sitting between them. Germline V lookup: CDR1 DFQATT, CDR2 SNEGSKA (reference sequence). The CDR3 runs 17 residues. The CDR3: CSASLHQSGRGNQPQHF. CDR3 in DNA: TGCAGTGCTAGTCTACACCAATCAGGAAGGGGCAATCAGCCCCAGCATTTT.

This chain connects TRBV30 to TRBJ1-1; D is perhaps TRBD1 (5 bases). The CDR3 has 13 amino acids. Trimming pared 5 bases from V and 0 bases from J, leaving 10 bases between. Germline loops: CDR1 GTSNPN, CDR2 SVGIG (reference sequence). The chain's CDR3 is CAWGGTVNTEAFF. CDR3 DNA: TGTGCCTGGGGAGGGACCGTGAACACTGAAGCTTTCTTT.

The chain has TRBV20-1 and TRBJ2-7, with D perhaps matching TRBD1 or TRBD2 (7 bases each). Looked up from germline, CDR1 is DFQATT and CDR2 is SNEGSKA (reference sequence). Deletions cut 6 bases from V and 5 bases from J, with 23 bases between. The CDR3 consists of 15 residues. This CDR3 reads CSAVAGGDSWDEQYF. In DNA, the CDR3 is TGCAGTGCCGTCGCAGGGGGGGACTCCTGGGACGAGCAGTACTTC.

The gene calls are TRBV18 and TRBJ1-5; weak D call: TRBD1 (6 bases). This CDR3 region has 13 residues. V gave up 6 bases and J gave up 7 bases, with 13 bases separating them. Germline CDR1 reads KGHSH; CDR2 reads LQKENI. CDR3: CASSDSENQPQHF. As DNA, the CDR3 is TGTGCCAGCTCGGACAGTGAGAACCAGCCCCAGCATTTT. Full variable domain (remainder filled in from reference TRBV18 and TRBJ1-5): NAGVMQNPRHLVRRRGQEARLRCSPMKGHSHVYWYRQLPEEGLKFMVYLQKENIIDESGMPKERFSAEFPKEGPSILRIQQVVRGDSAAYFCASSDSENQPQHFGDGTRLSIL.

The chain recombines TRBV6-5 with TRBJ2-1, with 9 bases identical to TRBD2. J lost 8 bases, V lost 0 bases, and 2 bases had no gene match. This CDR3 is 14 amino acids long. Germline V gene lookup returns CDR1 MNHEY and CDR2 SVGAGI. Here the CDR3 reads CASSYSSSGDEQFF. The CDR3 DNA reads as TGTGCCAGCAGTTACTCTTCTAGCGGGGATGAGCAGTTCTTC.

The rearrangement joins TRBV20-1 to TRBJ1-2; 12 bases are shared with TRBD1. V gave up 6 bases and J gave up 4 bases; unmatched junction bases: 12. Germline CDR1 is DFQATT and CDR2 is SNEGSKA (reference sequence). This CDR3 contains 16 residues. The CDR3 here is CSASGTGGDPTYGYTF. DNA for the CDR3: TGCAGTGCGAGTGGGACAGGGGGCGATCCCACCTATGGCTACACCTTC.

This chain connects TRBV14 to TRBJ1-2; D may be TRBD1 (5 bases). Trimming took off 1 base at V and 2 bases at J, with 11 bases between the two ends. This CDR3 has 15 amino acids. Per the germline V gene, CDR1 is SGHDN and CDR2 is FVKESK. In DNA, the CDR3 is TGTGCCAGCAGCCAAGGGGGACGTCGCAACTATGGCTACACCTTC. Translating gives CASSQGGRRNYGYTF.

The chain recombines TRBV18 with TRBJ1-6; D may be TRBD1 (5 bases). The CDR3 extends over 16 amino acids. V lost 1 base to trimming and J lost 6 bases, with 13 bases between them. Germline CDR1 reads KGHSH; CDR2 reads LQKENI. CDR3 protein: CASSPLGERGNSPLHF. Written as DNA, the CDR3 is TGTGCCAGCTCACCACTGGGGGAGAGGGGTAATTCACCCCTCCACTTT.

This chain uses TRBV4-3 with TRBJ2-3; 8 bases are a match to TRBD1. The V segment lost 1 base and the J segment 0 bases; nucleotides outside the gene matches: 9. Germline V CDR1 and CDR2: LGHNA, YSLEER. The CDR3 extends over 18 amino acids. The DNA for the CDR3 is TGCGCCAGCAGCCAAGGGAGGCAGGGGGCGAAGAGCACAGATACGCAGTATTTT. Its translation: CASSQGRQGAKSTDTQYF.

The gene calls are TRBV5-1 and TRBJ2-3, with 9 bases matching TRBD1. The CDR3 consists of 16 residues. V lost 4 bases and J lost 1; bases outside the gene matches: 7. The V gene's germline CDR1 is SGHRS and CDR2 YFSETQ. The DNA for the CDR3 is TGCGCCAGCAGCCCGAACCGGGACAGGGGCACAGATACGCAGTATTTT. Its protein product is CASSPNRDRGTDTQYF. Full variable domain (outside the CDR3, taken from reference TRBV5-1 and TRBJ2-3): KAGVTQTPRYLIKTRGQQVTLSCSPISGHRSVSWYQQTPGQGLQFLFEYFSETQRNKGNFPGRFSGRQFSNSRSEMNVSTLELGDSALYLCASSPNRDRGTDTQYFGPGTRLTVL.

The chain has TRBV12-3 or TRBV12-4 and TRBJ2-5; 8 bases match TRBD2. The junction had 6 bases not matched to a gene; V was cut back by 7 bases and J by 2 bases. The CDR3 is made up of 14 amino acids. The CDR3 sequence is CASTLTSVQETQYF. The CDR3 region has the DNA TGTGCCAGCACCTTGACTAGCGTACAAGAGACCCAGTACTTC.

V usage is TRBV5-4 and J usage is TRBJ2-3; TRBD1 matches 9 bases. The CDR3 loop spans 17 amino acids. V lost 0 bases, J lost 2 bases, and 7 bases stayed unmatched. CDR1 and CDR2 from the germline V gene are SGHNT and YYREEE (reference sequence). The DNA of the CDR3 is TGTGCCAGCAGCTTGGCCAGGGACAGGGCCCCCACAGATACGCAGTATTTT. It codes for CASSLARDRAPTDTQYF.

V is TRBV20-1 and J is TRBJ2-7, with D unclear. Germline-derived CDR1 and CDR2 are DFQATT and SNEGSKA (reference sequence). The CDR3 extends over 13 amino acids. Between the trimmed V and J ends, which lost 0 bases and 1 base, there was a span of 7 bases. This chain's CDR3 is CSARDLGSYEQYF. In nucleotides, the CDR3 is TGCAGTGCTAGAGATCTAGGGTCCTACGAGCAGTACTTC.